There are a few counts of the clone carrying this TCR delta chain. The amino acid sequence in TCRdb belongs to a much larger clone and departs from this DNA's translation at residue 11, likely a sequencing read error; the sequence shown is translated from the DNA. The data stem from a study of gamma-delta chains in newborns, infants, children. Overall study context: Microbial exposure reportedly drives polyclonal innate γδ T cell expansion after birth.

Germline-derived CDR1 and CDR2 are NSMFDY and ISSIKDK. The J segment lost 0 bases and the V segment lost 2 bases, leaving 13 bases of the junction unmatched. CDR3 length: 17 residues. TCRdb reanalysed the reads via CATT. This sample yields fewer than 4,500 delta-chain clones, of which around 0.59% are seen a single time; approximately 15% belongs to the top ten. The receptor was isolated from a child who was a newborn, infant or young child, either healthy, febrile or measles-vaccinated (not recorded which). The chain recombines TRAV29/DV5 with TRDJ1; 7 bases fit TRDD3. The specimen was blood. The CDR3 bases are TGTGCAGCAAGAGTGGGGGACCCACCGTCTTACACCGATAAACTCATCTTT. It codes for CAARVGDPPSYTDKLIF.